The rows below give T cell receptor beta chains drawn from one sample of a study of T cells in Graves' hyperthyroidism and ophthalmopathy. TCRdb redid the calling of the multiplex PCR reads with MiXCR, one entry per CDR3 protein. The sample gives 550,000 to 800,000 distinct CDR3 sequences, 17% of which show up once; around 16% is in the top ten. Material: blood. The receptors derive from a man between 45 and 60 years old with Graves' hyperthyroidism. CDR3s include the opening cysteine and the closing phenylalanine or tryptophan. The D gene is left open where the match is weak. Rows may omit the clone size; those that give it use once, few, many or a size class.

d_gene	v_gene	j_gene	abundance	CDR3nt	CDR3aa
TRBD2	TRBV24-1	TRBJ2-1	few	TGTGCCACCAGTGATTTCCGCTGGACCGGGAGCGGGGGGTTGCGGGTTGGGCAGTTCTTC	CATSDFRWTGSGGLRVGQFF
NA	TRBV4-1	TRBJ2-7	NA	TGCGCCAGCAGCCCGACGTGGATTCTCTCCTACGAGCAGTACTTC	CASSPTWILSYEQYF
NA	TRBV29-1	TRBJ2-1	few	TGCAGCCCGAGAATGTACAATGAGCAGTTCTTC	CSPRMYNEQFF
NA	TRBV2	TRBJ1-5	many	TGTGCCAGCAGTGAAGACCGGACGGAGGTAAAACCCCAGCATTTT	CASSEDRTEVKPQHF
NA	TRBV4-3	TRBJ1-1	few	TGCGCCAGCAGCCAAGAATTCCGTGCTGAAGCTTTCTTT	CASSQEFRAEAFF
NA	TRBV28	TRBJ2-1	NA	TGTGCCAGCAGTTCGGAAGCGATCTCCTACAATGAGCAGTTCTTC	CASSSEAISYNEQFF
TRBD1	TRBV28	TRBJ1-1	NA	TGTGCCAGCAGTCGGGACAGGCTTTTAGGGGACACTGAAGCTTTCTTT	CASSRDRLLGDTEAFF
TRBD2	TRBV19	TRBJ2-2	NA	TGTGCCACTCGGAGCGGGAGGGGTGGCGGGGAGCTGTTTTTT	CATRSGRGGGELFF
NA	TRBV27	TRBJ1-1	many	TGTGCCAGCAGTTTATCCTCAGTTGGAGGGACTGAAGCTTTCTTT	CASSLSSVGGTEAFF
TRBD2	TRBV5-1	TRBJ2-1	NA	TGCGCCAGCAGCACCTATTCTAGCGGGGGTTCCTACAATGAGCAGTTCTTC	CASSTYSSGGSYNEQFF